Below are 22 T cell receptor beta chains sequenced from a single sample in a study of beta chain features in type 1 diabetes. General observations from the study: TCRB CDR3s were moderately but significantly shorter in Type 1 diabetes patients in all four CD4+ subsets.

Expressed TCRB transcripts were sequenced, since all the RNA that had been isolated was reverse transcribed. Sequenced by immunoSEQ multiplex PCR; TCRdb stores in-frame clones only, minus some. The sample holds around 690,000 clones, 9.5% to 15% seen once. The antigens these receptors bind are not known. Specimen: naive CD4+ T cells from blood. Every receptor here comes from a man aged 30 to 45 with type 1 diabetes.

This clone was seen a few times. The CDR3 loop is CASSLERAAPGQFF. The CDR3 DNA follows: TGTGCCAGCAGCTTAGAACGGGCAGCTCCTGGGCAGTTCTTC. This chain joins TRBV11-2 and TRBJ2-1; no clear D. The germline CDR1 and CDR2 sequences are SGHAT and FQNNGV. The CDR3 is made up of 14 amino acids. V dropped 0 bases and J dropped 12 bases, with 15 bases sitting between them.

The chain combines TRBV11-3 with TRBJ1-1; D is unresolved. V lost 5 bases, J lost 5 bases, and 12 bases lay in between. This CDR3 is 13 amino acids long. Germline lookup yields CDR1 SGHNT and CDR2 YENEEA. The CDR3 coding sequence is TGTGCCAGCAGCCGAGGTAAATCTACTGAAGCTTTCTTT. This gives the protein CASSRGKSTEAFF. Complete variable domain (other parts from reference TRBV11-3 and TRBJ1-1): EAGVVQSPRYKIIEKKQPVAFWCNPISGHNTLYWYLQNLGQGPELLIRYENEEAVDDSQLPKDRFSAERLKGVDSTLKIQPAELGDSAVYLCASSRGKSTEAFFGQGTRLTVV.

This clone was seen only a few times. The V call is TRBV2, the J call TRBJ2-1, with TRBD2 identical over 8 bases. The CDR3 has 13 residues. Germline lookup yields CDR1 SNHLY and CDR2 FYNNEI. V gave up 10 bases and J gave up 4 bases; unmatched junction bases: 6. CDR3 bases: TGTGCCACACGGGGGGGCCGTTACAATGAGCAGTTCTTC. Translation gives CATRGGRYNEQFF.

This clone showed up just a few times. V usage is TRBV30 and J usage is TRBJ1-3, with D uncertain. The CDR3 sequence is 15 residues long. V was cut by 2 bases and J by 2 bases, with 13 bases left in between. Germline assignment: CDR1 GTSNPN and CDR2 SVGIG (reference sequence). The CDR3 coding sequence is TGTGCCTGGAGTCCTCTTGGCCAGACTGGAAACACCATATATTTT. Its protein is CAWSPLGQTGNTIYF. Using reference TRBV30 and TRBJ1-3 for the parts outside the CDR3, the full variable domain is SQTIHQWPATLVQPVGSPLSLECTVEGTSNPNLYWYRQAAGRGLQLLFYSVGIGQISSEVPQNLSASRPQDRQFILSSKKLLLSDSGFYLCAWSPLGQTGNTIYFGEGSWLTVV.

This rearrangement joins TRBV25-1 to TRBJ1-2, with 9 positions matching TRBD1. The CDR3 runs to 13 residues. Germline V gene sequence: CDR1 MGHDK, CDR2 SYGVNS. V lost 8 bases and J lost 4; bases outside the gene matches: 5. CDR3 residues: CASGDRVPYGYTF. The CDR3, as DNA: TGTGCCAGCGGGGACAGGGTACCCTATGGCTACACCTTC.

As regards this clone: Different DNA sequences within this sample yield the same CDR3. This chain joins TRBV7-9 and TRBJ2-5; the match to TRBD1 covers 8 bases. This CDR3 is built from 14 residues. Germline-derived CDR1 and CDR2 are SEHNR and FQNEAQ (reference sequence). V dropped 4 bases and J dropped 4; count of bases not matched to a gene: 5. The CDR3 nucleotides read TGTGCCAGCAGCTCCGACAGGGGCCGAGAGACCCAGTACTTC. It specifies CASSSDRGRETQYF. Full variable domain (outside the CDR3, taken from reference TRBV7-9 and TRBJ2-5): DTGVSQNPRHKITKRGQNVTFRCDPISEHNRLYWYRQTLGQGPEFLTYFQNEAQLEKSRLLSDRFSAERPKGSFSTLEIQRTEQGDSAMYLCASSSDRGRETQYFGPGTRLLVL.

The chain uses TRBV9 and TRBJ2-1; D is perhaps TRBD1 (5 bases). Trimming shortened V by 2 bases and J by 0 bases, and 9 bases separated the two germline ends. The CDR3 is 15 residues long. Germline CDR1 SGDLS, CDR2 YYNGEE. The CDR3 region has the DNA TGTGCCAGCAGCGTGAGACAGAGCTCCTACAATGAGCAGTTCTTC. This encodes CASSVRQSSYNEQFF.

This clone was counted once. This chain connects TRBV15 to TRBJ1-2, with a weak D call TRBD1 (5 bases). V was trimmed by 0 bases and J by 7 bases, leaving 12 bases between them. The CDR3 runs 14 residues. Germline V CDR1 and CDR2: LNHNV, YYDKDF (reference sequence). The DNA for the CDR3 is TGTGCCACCAGCAGAGATGAGGGGTTTGGTGGCTACACCTTC. This sequence encodes CATSRDEGFGGYTF.

The chain carries TRBV5-4 and TRBJ2-1; the D gene is possibly TRBD2 (6 bases). CDR1 and CDR2 from the germline V gene are SGHNT and YYREEE (reference sequence). The V end was cut by 1 base, the J end by 5 bases, with 13 bases between. The CDR3 length is 15 residues. CDR3 amino acids: CASSLLGLADNEQFF. CDR3 DNA sequence: TGTGCCAGCAGCTTGTTGGGTTTAGCGGACAATGAGCAGTTCTTC.

The rearrangement uses TRBV7-2 and TRBJ2-3; 11 positions match TRBD2. CDR3 size: 16 residues. CDR1 and CDR2 from the germline V gene are SGHTA and FQGNSA. Trimming removed 0 bases from V and 3 bases from J; junction bases left unmatched: 2. CDR3 in amino acids: CASSLASGGATDTQYF. The CDR3 DNA is TGTGCCAGCAGCTTAGCTAGCGGGGGGGCAACAGATACGCAGTATTTT.

This clone occurred a few times. The chain carries TRBV9 and TRBJ1-4; tentative D call: TRBD1 (5 bases). CDR1 and CDR2 from the germline V gene are SGDLS and YYNGEE. This CDR3 has 18 amino acids. Between the trimmed V and J ends, which lost 3 bases and 0 bases, there was a span of 18 bases. CDR3 protein: CASSAGRTVPATNEKLFF. CDR3 DNA sequence: TGTGCCAGCAGCGCGGGGCGGACCGTGCCCGCAACTAATGAAAAACTGTTTTTT.

The chain carries TRBV7-2 and TRBJ1-2, with no clear D. V lost 1 base, J lost 3 bases, and 15 bases lay in between. Germline V gives CDR1 SGHTA, CDR2 FQGNSA. The CDR3 extends over 16 amino acids. In DNA, the CDR3 is TGTGCCAGCAGCTTAGTCGGAGCCCGGCTTGACTATGGCTACACCTTC. Amino acid sequence: CASSLVGARLDYGYTF. Filled out from reference TRBV7-2 and TRBJ1-2, the complete variable domain reads GAGVSQSPSNKVTEKGKDVELRCDPISGHTALYWYRQSLGQGLEFLIYFQGNSAPDKSGLPSDRFSAERTGGSVSTLTIQRTQQEDSAVYLCASSLVGARLDYGYTFGSGTRLTVV.

This clone was observed a few times. The J gene is TRBJ1-2, the V gene TRBV7-2; 7 positions match TRBD1. V dropped 2 bases and J dropped 4; count of bases not matched to a gene: 10. The CDR3 extends over 16 amino acids. CDR1 is SGHTA, CDR2 FQGNSA, per germline. CDR3: CASSLRAGGISYGYTF. The DNA of the CDR3 is TGTGCCAGCAGCTTACGCGCAGGGGGAATTAGCTATGGCTACACCTTC.

This clone showed up just a few times. Here the CDR3 DNA reads TGTGCCAGCAGCGTAGACCCGCTATGGGGCTACACCTTC. As protein: CASSVDPLWGYTF. The rearrangement uses TRBV9 and TRBJ1-2; no reliable D call. CDR1 SGDLS and CDR2 YYNGEE come from the germline V gene. Trimming removed 0 bases at V and 8 bases at J, with 11 bases between. There are 13 residues in the CDR3.

This clone was observed a handful of times. J is TRBJ2-5 and V is TRBV9; the match to TRBD2 covers 8 bases. CDR3 length: 15 amino acids. The V segment lost 1 base and the J segment 5 bases; nucleotides outside the gene matches: 7. Germline V gene lookup returns CDR1 SGDLS and CDR2 YYNGEE. In DNA, the CDR3 is TGTGCCAGCAGCGTAAGGGCGGGGGGCCTCGAGACCCAGTACTTC. Encoded protein: CASSVRAGGLETQYF.

The chain has TRBV19 and TRBJ2-5, with 11 positions matching TRBD2. CDR1 and CDR2 (germline): LNHDA, SQIVND (reference sequence). Trimming took 6 bases from V and 1 from J; bases not matched to a gene: 13. This CDR3 has 18 residues. The CDR3 DNA follows: TGTGCCAGTAGCGGCGGGCGGAGGACTAGCGGGCTCCAAGAGACCCAGTACTTC. Its protein product is CASSGGRRTSGLQETQYF.

This clone was found a few times. This chain joins TRBV10-3 and TRBJ1-1; D ambiguous. The V end was cut by 1 base, the J end by 4 bases, with 10 bases between. Germline V gene lookup returns CDR1 ENHRY and CDR2 SYGVKD. The length of the CDR3 is 14 residues. Here the CDR3 reads CAISEYRVRTEAFF. CDR3 sequence (DNA): TGTGCCATCAGTGAGTATAGGGTACGCACTGAAGCTTTCTTT.

The rearrangement joins TRBV9 to TRBJ1-3; D is unresolved. The CDR3 is 17 residues long. CDR1 and CDR2 (germline): SGDLS, YYNGEE. V lost 0 bases to trimming and J lost 0 bases, with 13 bases between them. The CDR3 sequence: CASSVAAGTISGNTIYF. The CDR3 bases are TGTGCCAGCAGCGTAGCTGCCGGAACGATCTCTGGAAACACCATATATTTT. The full variable domain, its missing parts supplied by reference TRBV9 and TRBJ1-3, is DSGVTQTPKHLITATGQRVTLRCSPRSGDLSVYWYQQSLDQGLQFLIQYYNGEERAKGNILERFSAQQFPDLHSELNLSSLELGDSALYFCASSVAAGTISGNTIYFGEGSWLTVV.

This clone was seen a handful of times. The chain carries TRBV29-1 and TRBJ1-1; D gene ambiguous. This CDR3 has 11 residues. Trimming cost V 2 bases and J 1 base, with 2 bases left between them. The germline V gene has CDR1 SQVTM and CDR2 ANQGSEA. The CDR3 region has the DNA TGCAGCGTTGAAAGGAACACTGAAGCTTTCTTT. This encodes CSVERNTEAFF.

This chain joins TRBV4-3 and TRBJ1-2; D is uncertain. CDR1 and CDR2 from the germline V gene are LGHNA and YSLEER. The CDR3 covers 16 residues. The V gene lost 1 base and the J gene lost 0 bases, with 12 bases spanning the gap. The CDR3 region is CASSQGFSGSNYGYTF. Written as DNA, the CDR3 is TGCGCCAGCAGCCAAGGGTTCTCAGGTTCTAACTATGGCTACACCTTC.

This clone has more than one count but fewer than ten. V usage is TRBV5-4 and J usage is TRBJ2-5, with a possible D match to TRBD1 (5 bases). The CDR3 sequence is 15 residues long. Trimming took 2 bases from V and 1 from J, leaving 12 bases between them. The germline V gene encodes CDR1 SGHNT and CDR2 YYREEE (reference sequence). The CDR3 region is CASSFQSGSQETQYF. The CDR3 DNA is TGTGCCAGCAGCTTTCAGTCAGGGTCCCAAGAGACCCAGTACTTC.

The chain employs TRBV7-2 and TRBJ1-3; tentative D call: TRBD1 (6 bases). Germline CDR1 reads SGHTA; CDR2 reads FQGNSA. The CDR3 totals 15 residues. Between the trimmed V and J ends, which lost 1 base and 2 bases, there was a span of 9 bases. The CDR3 loop reads CASSLVQGPGNTIYF. CDR3 sequence (DNA): TGTGCCAGCAGCTTAGTACAGGGTCCTGGAAACACCATATATTTT. The full variable domain, rest sourced from reference TRBV7-2 and TRBJ1-3, is GAGVSQSPSNKVTEKGKDVELRCDPISGHTALYWYRQSLGQGLEFLIYFQGNSAPDKSGLPSDRFSAERTGGSVSTLTIQRTQQEDSAVYLCASSLVQGPGNTIYFGEGSWLTVV.